This T cell receptor beta chain was recorded in a study of shared clonotypes between healthy human individuals. Findings of the study overall: Of the naive CD4 clonotypes, roughly 5.5% were shared across four donors. On the whole, naive subsets had larger estimated richness than memory subsets had.

The authors split each subset's genomic DNA evenly across several immunoSEQ plates. Sequenced by immunoSEQ multiplex PCR; TCRdb stores in-frame clones only, minus some. The repertoire holds hundreds of thousands of clones, with more than 85% as singletons. As concerns this clone: Its antigen remains unknown.

In the naive CD8 group, cells lacked CD45RO and were positively selected for CCR7, so terminally differentiated effector memory CD45RA+ cells were left out. The CDR3 length is 13 residues. V was clipped by 6 bases and J by 3 bases, with 12 bases between them. Germline assignment: CDR1 SGHNT and CDR2 YYREEE (reference sequence). Sequencing was done on a sample of naive CD8+ T cells sorted from blood. The TCR comes from a man under 40 in good health. The chain combines TRBV5-4 with TRBJ2-5; perhaps TRBD2 as D (7 bases). The CDR3 bases are TGTGCCAGCAAATTAGGGGGGGAAGAGACCCAGTACTTC. Translation: CASKLGGEETQYF.